This is a list of T cell receptor beta chains from one sample in a study of cytomegalovirus exposure and HLA in healthy donors. Produced via immunoSEQ multiplex PCR; TCRdb's table is partial and in-frame only. The sample holds some 61,000 clones, about 97% seen once. Sequenced material: PBMCs. These TCRs come from a woman in her late teens or twenties in good health and CMV-seropositive. Each CDR3 is given with its conserved first and last residue. D genes are given only for firm matches. Some rows mark clone size as missing; the rest say once, few, many or name a class of expanded clone.

CDR3 DNA: TGTGCCAGCAGCTTAGGGCTGCGGGTCGAGCAGTACTTC; CDR3 protein: CASSLGLRVEQYF; clone size: .; V gene: TRBV11-2; D gene: .; J gene: TRBJ2-7
CDR3 DNA: TGTGCCAGTAGTATTGTCGGGGTAGCCTACGAGCAGTACTTC; CDR3 protein: CASSIVGVAYEQYF; clone size: once; V gene: TRBV19; D gene: .; J gene: TRBJ2-7
CDR3 DNA: TGCGCCAGCAGTCAATTCTGGGGACAAAAGATCCCCTCGCGGGAGCAGTACTTC; CDR3 protein: CASSQFWGQKIPSREQYF; clone size: once; V gene: TRBV23-1; D gene: .; J gene: TRBJ2-7
CDR3 DNA: TGTGCCAGCAGCCCGACAGGGGAGACCACTGAAGCTTTCTTT; CDR3 protein: CASSPTGETTEAFF; clone size: .; V gene: TRBV7-3; D gene: TRBD1; J gene: TRBJ1-1
CDR3 DNA: TGTGCCAGCAGTGCTGAAGCTTCAAGCTCCTACGAGCAGTACTTC; CDR3 protein: CASSAEASSSYEQYF; clone size: .; V gene: TRBV2; D gene: .; J gene: TRBJ2-7
CDR3 DNA: TGTGCCAGCAGCCAATTCCCTGGGACTAGCGGGACCTACGAGCAGTACTTC; CDR3 protein: CASSQFPGTSGTYEQYF; clone size: .; V gene: TRBV14; D gene: TRBD2; J gene: TRBJ2-7
CDR3 DNA: TGTGCCAGCACCCCCGGGGCGGGAGGATTCTACGAGCAGTACTTC; CDR3 protein: CASTPGAGGFYEQYF; clone size: once; V gene: TRBV6-5; D gene: TRBD2; J gene: TRBJ2-7
CDR3 DNA: TGTGCCAGCAGCTTGGCAGGGTATAATGAAAAACTGTTTTTT; CDR3 protein: CASSLAGYNEKLFF; clone size: .; V gene: TRBV5-4; D gene: .; J gene: TRBJ1-4
CDR3 DNA: TGTGCCAGCAGTTACTCGCGGACAGCCAAGTGGCCCCAGCATTTT; CDR3 protein: CASSYSRTAKWPQHF; clone size: once; V gene: TRBV6-5; D gene: .; J gene: TRBJ1-5
CDR3 DNA: TGTGCCAGCAGCGGGACGGGGGGACGGGGAGAGCAGTACTTC; CDR3 protein: CASSGTGGRGEQYF; clone size: .; V gene: TRBV7-9; D gene: TRBD2; J gene: TRBJ2-7
CDR3 DNA: TGTGCCAGCAGCGTCGGGTATAACACCGGGGAGCTGTTTTTT; CDR3 protein: CASSVGYNTGELFF; clone size: .; V gene: TRBV27; D gene: .; J gene: TRBJ2-2
CDR3 DNA: TGTGCCAGCAGTGACTCTACAGGGGGGGACTACAATGAGCAGTTCTTC; CDR3 protein: CASSDSTGGDYNEQFF; clone size: .; V gene: TRBV6-4; D gene: .; J gene: TRBJ2-1
CDR3 DNA: TGCGCCAGCAGTGCCGGGGACAGGGAGCTCGATGAGCAGTTCTTC; CDR3 protein: CASSAGDRELDEQFF; clone size: .; V gene: TRBV10-2; D gene: TRBD1; J gene: TRBJ2-1
CDR3 DNA: TGTGCCAGCAGCTCCGGGACAGACCTCTACAATGAGCAGTTCTTC; CDR3 protein: CASSSGTDLYNEQFF; clone size: .; V gene: TRBV7-3; D gene: TRBD1; J gene: TRBJ2-1
CDR3 DNA: TGTGCCAGCAGACCGACAGGGACATACGAGCAGTACTTC; CDR3 protein: CASRPTGTYEQYF; clone size: .; V gene: TRBV6-5; D gene: TRBD1; J gene: TRBJ2-7
CDR3 DNA: TGTGCCAGCAGTTACTCCAGGGTCACTGAAGCTTTCTTT; CDR3 protein: CASSYSRVTEAFF; clone size: .; V gene: TRBV6-5; D gene: .; J gene: TRBJ1-1
CDR3 DNA: TGTGCCTGGTCGGATGGCTACACCTTC; CDR3 protein: CAWSDGYTF; clone size: .; V gene: TRBV30; D gene: .; J gene: TRBJ1-2
CDR3 DNA: TGTGCCTGGAGTGCCCTTGCAGGGGGGCAGTACTTC; CDR3 protein: CAWSALAGGQYF; clone size: once; V gene: TRBV30; D gene: TRBD1; J gene: TRBJ2-7
CDR3 DNA: TGTGCCAGCAGTTACTCGAGAGAAATGGACGAGCAGTACTTC; CDR3 protein: CASSYSREMDEQYF; clone size: .; V gene: TRBV6-5; D gene: .; J gene: TRBJ2-7
CDR3 DNA: TGTGCCAGCAGTTACCAGAACACTGAAGCTTTCTTT; CDR3 protein: CASSYQNTEAFF; clone size: .; V gene: TRBV6-6; D gene: .; J gene: TRBJ1-1
CDR3 DNA: TGTGCCAGCAGTTCACAGGGCCCTAATGAAAAACTGTTTTTT; CDR3 protein: CASSSQGPNEKLFF; clone size: once; V gene: TRBV6-1; D gene: .; J gene: TRBJ1-4
CDR3 DNA: TGTGCCAGCAGCTTAGTAGCTAGCGGCACAGATACGCAGTATTTT; CDR3 protein: CASSLVASGTDTQYF; clone size: .; V gene: TRBV7-2; D gene: .; J gene: TRBJ2-3
CDR3 DNA: TGTGCCAGTACTATAAGGGGGCACACCGGGGAGCTGTTTTTT; CDR3 protein: CASTIRGHTGELFF; clone size: .; V gene: TRBV19; D gene: TRBD1; J gene: TRBJ2-2
CDR3 DNA: TGTGCCAGCAGCTCGGGACTGCACACAGATACGCAGTATTTT; CDR3 protein: CASSSGLHTDTQYF; clone size: .; V gene: TRBV5-8; D gene: .; J gene: TRBJ2-3
CDR3 DNA: TGTGCCAGCAGTTGGGGGTGGACAGGCGACACTGAAGCTTTCTTT; CDR3 protein: CASSWGWTGDTEAFF; clone size: .; V gene: TRBV6-5; D gene: TRBD1; J gene: TRBJ1-1
CDR3 DNA: TGCAGCGTTGAGGGACAGGGGAGCACTGAAGCTTTCTTT; CDR3 protein: CSVEGQGSTEAFF; clone size: .; V gene: TRBV29-1; D gene: TRBD1; J gene: TRBJ1-1
CDR3 DNA: TGTGCCATCAGTGAGTCGGGACGGAGCGGGACTGAAGCTTTCTTT; CDR3 protein: CAISESGRSGTEAFF; clone size: .; V gene: TRBV10-3; D gene: .; J gene: TRBJ1-1
CDR3 DNA: TGTGCCAGCAGTTTAGTCGGACTACATTACGAGCAGTACTTC; CDR3 protein: CASSLVGLHYEQYF; clone size: .; V gene: TRBV27; D gene: .; J gene: TRBJ2-7
CDR3 DNA: TGCGCCAGCAGCTTGGAAGCCGATCCCCCCGTAGCAGATACGCAGTATTTT; CDR3 protein: CASSLEADPPVADTQYF; clone size: once; V gene: TRBV5-1; D gene: .; J gene: TRBJ2-3
CDR3 DNA: TGCGCCAGCAGCCAATGGACAGGGACCTTATCTGGAAACACCATATATTTT; CDR3 protein: CASSQWTGTLSGNTIYF; clone size: once; V gene: TRBV4-1; D gene: TRBD1; J gene: TRBJ1-3
CDR3 DNA: TGTGCCAGCAGCGGGACTAGCGGGAGCTACGAGCAGTACTTC; CDR3 protein: CASSGTSGSYEQYF; clone size: .; V gene: TRBV7-2; D gene: TRBD2; J gene: TRBJ2-7
CDR3 DNA: TGTGCCAGCAGTGAAGCGCTGTGGGACAGCTACGAGCAGTACTTC; CDR3 protein: CASSEALWDSYEQYF; clone size: .; V gene: TRBV6-1; D gene: TRBD1; J gene: TRBJ2-7
CDR3 DNA: TGTGCCAGCAGCGTAGACCGGGAGGGGTACAATGAGCAGTTCTTC; CDR3 protein: CASSVDREGYNEQFF; clone size: .; V gene: TRBV9; D gene: TRBD2; J gene: TRBJ2-1